The 3 T cell receptor beta chains below come from one sample, sequenced in a study of blood T cell repertoires in COVID-19. Repertoires were generated with immunoSEQ multiplex PCR, while TCRdb's copy carries only in-frame clones and drops some. The sample yields 250,000 or so clones, roughly nine tenths seen once. The sequenced material came from peripheral blood. The receptors here all came from a man aged 40-49 years with active or convalescent COVID-19.

The chain employs TRBV27 and TRBJ2-1; 7 nucleotides match TRBD1. The germline V gene encodes CDR1 MNHEY and CDR2 SMNVEV (reference sequence). CDR3 length: 13 amino acids. The trim removed 6 bases at V and 5 bases at J, leaving 4 bases unmatched. CDR3 DNA: TGTGCCAGCAGACTAGGACAGGACAATGAGCAGTTCTTC. The encoded protein is CASRLGQDNEQFF.

The chain uses TRBV6-5 and TRBJ2-1; D is unclear. Germline loops: CDR1 MNHEY, CDR2 SVGAGI. V was clipped by 8 bases and J by 0 bases, with 8 bases between them. This CDR3 contains 13 residues. The CDR3 coding sequence is TGTGCCAGCTGGGCACCCTCCTACAATGAGCAGTTCTTC. Its translation: CASWAPSYNEQFF.

Only a few counts were recorded for this clone. In DNA, the CDR3 is TGTGCCAGCAGCCAAGGGCCGGGGGGGCCAGGGAGCGCGTACGAGCAGTACTTC. This gives the protein CASSQGPGGPGSAYEQYF. The rearrangement links TRBV3-1 (or the pseudogene TRBV3-2) to TRBJ2-7; TRBD2 matches 8 bases. The CDR3 runs 18 residues. J gave up 4 bases and V 1 base, and 15 bases lay outside the gene matches. Germline lookup yields CDR1 LGHDT and CDR2 YNNKEL (reference sequence).